These T cell receptor beta chains were read from a single sample in a study of T cells in Graves' hyperthyroidism and ophthalmopathy. TCRdb used MiXCR to reprocess the multiplex PCR reads, holding one entry per CDR3 protein. The sample yields fewer than 450,000 distinct CDR3 sequences, about 17% seen once. Sequencing was done on a sample of blood. All receptors come from a woman between 25 and 40 years old with Graves' hyperthyroidism that later progressed to Graves' ophthalmopathy. CDR3s include the opening cysteine and the closing phenylalanine or tryptophan. Each record gives: CDR3 protein, CDR3 DNA, J gene, clone size, D gene, V gene. A D gene is named only where the DNA matches it firmly. Size is omitted from some rows. Given values are once, few, many or a class for expanded clones.

CASSSSRTSGEQYF	TGTGCCAGTAGTTCAAGCCGTACCTCGGGGGAGCAGTACTTC	TRBJ2-7	.	.	TRBV19
CASSLRPGGEAFF	TGCGCCAGCAGCCTCCGACCCGGTGGGGAAGCTTTCTTT	TRBJ1-1	many	.	TRBV4-1
CASSYSDQGNSPLHF	TGTGCCAGCAGTTACTCGGATCAGGGTAATTCACCCCTCCACTTT	TRBJ1-6	many	.	TRBV6-5
CASRRDSANEKLFF	TGTGCCAGCAGGCGGGACAGCGCTAATGAAAAACTGTTTTTT	TRBJ1-4	many	TRBD1	TRBV12-3/TRBV12-4
CASSGTGWNQPQHF	TGTGCCAGTTCCGGGACAGGGTGGAATCAGCCCCAGCATTTT	TRBJ1-5	many	TRBD1	TRBV25-1
CASSPETGSGSPLHF	TGTGCCAGCAGCCCAGAGACAGGGTCCGGTTCACCCCTCCACTTT	TRBJ1-6	few	TRBD1	TRBV3-1
CASSPGTSGLYQETQYF	TGCGCCAGCAGCCCTGGGACTAGCGGGTTATACCAAGAGACCCAGTACTTC	TRBJ2-5	.	TRBD2	TRBV5-1
CASSGVRRGGYSNQPQHF	TGTGCCAGCAGTGGGGTCCGGAGGGGCGGATATAGCAATCAGCCCCAGCATTTT	TRBJ1-5	.	.	TRBV6-1
CASSFRGPENSPLHF	TGTGCCAGCAGTTTCAGGGGGCCGGAGAATTCACCCCTCCACTTT	TRBJ1-6	many	TRBD1	TRBV12-3/TRBV12-4
CASRRWETQYF	TGTGCCAGTAGGAGGTGGGAGACCCAGTACTTC	TRBJ2-5	many	.	TRBV28
CASSHRDRFVNTQYF	TGTGCCAGCAGCCACCGGGACCGGTTTGTAAATACGCAGTATTTT	TRBJ2-3	many	.	TRBV7-9
CASSEYRTGRKLFF	TGTGCCAGCAGTGAATATCGGACGGGGAGAAAACTGTTTTTT	TRBJ1-4	many	.	TRBV6-1
CASSGTSSGNTIYF	TGTGCCAGCAGCGGCACAAGCTCTGGAAACACCATATATTTT	TRBJ1-3	.	.	TRBV5-5
CASRGQGVDEQFF	TGTGCCAGCAGGGGACAGGGGGTCGATGAGCAGTTCTTC	TRBJ2-1	many	TRBD1	TRBV2
CASRVDSTDTQYF	TGTGCCAGCAGGGTGGACAGCACAGATACGCAGTATTTT	TRBJ2-3	few	.	TRBV6-1
CASRTGGDYGYTF	TGTGCCAGTAGGACAGGGGGGGACTATGGCTACACCTTC	TRBJ1-2	.	TRBD1	TRBV19
CSARNPQENTGELFF	TGCAGTGCTAGGAACCCACAGGAGAACACCGGGGAGCTGTTTTTT	TRBJ2-2	.	.	TRBV20-1
CASSYSLERDTEAFF	TGTGCCAGCAGTTACTCGCTGGAAAGGGACACTGAAGCTTTCTTT	TRBJ1-1	few	.	TRBV6-5
CASSRRTSGSFYEQYF	TGCGCCAGCAGCCGCAGGACTAGCGGGAGTTTCTACGAGCAGTACTTC	TRBJ2-7	.	TRBD2	TRBV5-1
CASSLISPSWTGGELFF	TGTGCCAGCAGCCTGATCTCACCCAGTTGGACGGGCGGGGAGCTGTTTTTT	TRBJ2-2	few	.	TRBV3-1
CSIWTGIYEQYF	TGCAGTATCTGGACAGGGATCTACGAGCAGTACTTC	TRBJ2-7	many	TRBD1	TRBV20-1
CSVEFGQTNTEAFF	TGCAGCGTTGAATTCGGCCAAACGAACACTGAAGCTTTCTTT	TRBJ1-1	many	.	TRBV29-1
CASSEEVQYGYTF	TGTGCCAGCAGTGAAGAGGTACAGTATGGCTACACCTTC	TRBJ1-2	many	.	TRBV6-1
CSAETDSAASYEQYF	TGCAGTGCTGAGACCGACAGTGCCGCCTCCTACGAGCAGTACTTC	TRBJ2-7	many	.	TRBV20-1
CASSVGRIHRLDNEQFF	TGTGCCAGCAGCGTAGGTCGGATTCATCGACTCGACAATGAGCAGTTCTTC	TRBJ2-1	few	.	TRBV9
CATSDSDSPSTNEQFF	TGTGCCACCAGTGATTCGGACAGTCCGTCTACAAATGAGCAGTTCTTC	TRBJ2-1	many	.	TRBV24-1
CSAREWVAGGPHTQYF	TGCAGTGCTAGAGAGTGGGTAGCGGGAGGGCCGCATACGCAGTATTTT	TRBJ2-3	many	TRBD2	TRBV20-1
CASSSSDWGTNQPQHF	TGTGCCAGCAGTTCATCCGACTGGGGAACAAATCAGCCCCAGCATTTT	TRBJ1-5	many	.	TRBV27
CASSPLVAPGNTIYF	TGTGCCAGCAGTCCTCTTGTAGCCCCTGGAAACACCATATATTTT	TRBJ1-3	.	.	TRBV6-1
CSAMDLAKNIQYF	TGCAGTGCTATGGACTTAGCCAAAAACATTCAGTACTTC	TRBJ2-4	.	.	TRBV20-1
CSAPSSTVAGELFF	TGCAGTGCTCCATCCTCGACAGTGGCCGGGGAGCTGTTTTTT	TRBJ2-2	few	.	TRBV20-1
CASSLQGNGYEQYF	TGTGCCAGCAGTCTACAGGGTAATGGTTACGAGCAGTACTTC	TRBJ2-7	.	.	TRBV27
CASSSVPAADTQYF	TGTGCCAGCAGCTCGGTCCCTGCGGCAGATACGCAGTATTTT	TRBJ2-3	few	.	TRBV7-9
CASRTSGGLQETQYF	TGTGCCAGCCGGACTAGCGGGGGGTTACAAGAGACCCAGTACTTC	TRBJ2-5	.	TRBD2	TRBV6-1
CASGGQTNTGELFF	TGTGCCAGCGGGGGACAGACAAACACCGGGGAGCTGTTTTTT	TRBJ2-2	few	TRBD1	TRBV25-1
CASSGGIQGYEQYF	TGTGCCAGCAGCGGGGGGATTCAAGGGTACGAGCAGTACTTC	TRBJ2-7	many	.	TRBV11-2
CSATGQVSYNEQFF	TGCAGCGCGACAGGACAGGTGTCCTACAATGAGCAGTTCTTC	TRBJ2-1	many	TRBD1	TRBV29-1
CASSFGRGSDEQFF	TGTGCCAGCAGTTTTGGCAGGGGTAGCGATGAGCAGTTCTTC	TRBJ2-1	.	.	TRBV27
CASSLHQGRGYTF	TGTGCCAGCAGTCTACATCAGGGCCGGGGCTACACCTTC	TRBJ1-2	many	.	TRBV6-1
CASSNLQGTQYF	TGTGCCAGCAGTAATTTACAAGGGACCCAGTACTTC	TRBJ2-5	few	.	TRBV6-1
CASSPIAGEITDTQYF	TGTGCCAGCAGCCCGATAGCGGGGGAGATAACAGATACGCAGTATTTT	TRBJ2-3	.	TRBD2	TRBV5-6
CASRTTGVTEAFF	TGTGCCAGCAGAACAACAGGGGTCACTGAAGCTTTCTTT	TRBJ1-1	.	TRBD1	TRBV6-2/TRBV6-3
CASIRGTPAKNIQYF	TGTGCCAGCATCCGTGGGACTCCAGCCAAAAACATTCAGTACTTC	TRBJ2-4	few	.	TRBV6-1
CASSTGPWWGQLGTGELFF	TGTGCCAGCAGCACGGGGCCCTGGTGGGGACAGTTGGGCACCGGGGAGCTGTTTTTT	TRBJ2-2	many	TRBD1	TRBV28
CASSQGPHTGELFF	TGTGCCAGCAGCCAGGGACCCCACACCGGGGAGCTGTTTTTT	TRBJ2-2	few	.	TRBV3-1
CASSTGQGTDTQYF	TGTGCCAGCTCAACGGGACAGGGCACAGATACGCAGTATTTT	TRBJ2-3	once	TRBD1	TRBV18
CAWKQGRNEQFF	TGTGCCTGGAAACAGGGGAGGAATGAGCAGTTCTTC	TRBJ2-1	.	.	TRBV30
CASSPPRGDYGYTF	TGTGCCAGTAGTCCTCCCAGAGGTGACTATGGCTACACCTTC	TRBJ1-2	once	.	TRBV19
CASSYRGRTEAFF	TGTGCCAGCAGTTATCGGGGGAGGACTGAAGCTTTCTTT	TRBJ1-1	many	.	TRBV6-2/TRBV6-3
CASSLARTGGGYTF	TGTGCCAGCAGCTTAGCGAGGACAGGGGGAGGCTACACCTTC	TRBJ1-2	many	TRBD1	TRBV7-8